Included here is one TCR beta chain sequence, with context. The same CDR3 also results from other DNA sequences found in this sample. These data are taken from a study of Ad26.COV2.S vaccination and SARS-CoV-2 variants. Method: immunoSEQ multiplex PCR; TCRdb's copy keeps in-frame clones and lacks some. The sample shows some 350,000 clones, under 95% of them seen only once. This receptor was taken from a human donor who had recovered from COVID-19. The sample in question was peripheral blood, obtained after recovery from COVID-19.

The CDR3 region has the DNA TGCGCCAGCAGCCAAGAGCCAGGGAATCAGCCCCAGCATTTT. Its translation is CASSQEPGNQPQHF. The chain has TRBV4-1 and TRBJ1-5, with a weak D call TRBD1 (5 bases). With 0 bases removed from V and 4 bases from J, the gap between germline ends came to 7 bases. The germline V gene has CDR1 MGHRA and CDR2 YSYEKL. The CDR3 contains 14 residues.